This passage covers 27 T cell receptor beta chains from one sample sequenced in a study of blood T cell repertoires in COVID-19. The assay was immunoSEQ multiplex PCR, and TCRdb's table has in-frame clones only and misses some. The data contain fewer than 300,000 clones, 85% to 90% of them singletons. Sequenced material: PBMCs or T cells enriched from blood (not recorded which). The receptors come from a man in his late teens or twenties who had recovered from COVID-19.

The chain employs TRBV11-2 and TRBJ2-7; no clear D gene. V lost 1 base, J lost 3 bases, and 13 bases lay in between. Germline V lookup: CDR1 SGHAT, CDR2 FQNNGV. CDR3 size: 15 residues. DNA for the CDR3: TGTGCCAGCAGCTTAGTGGTCGTACCCGGCTACGAGCAGTACTTC. Protein sequence: CASSLVVVPGYEQYF.

As for this clone: The same CDR3 can be traced to other DNA sequences in this sample. CDR3: CASSRGYTEAFF. CDR3 sequence (DNA): TGTGCCAGCAGCCGGGGGTACACTGAAGCTTTCTTT. J is TRBJ1-1 and V is TRBV19; a weak D match, TRBD1 (5 bases). The CDR3 sequence is 12 residues long. CDR1 is LNHDA and CDR2 is SQIVND in the germline V gene (reference sequence). V gave up 9 bases and J gave up 3 bases, with 11 bases separating them.

The chain recombines TRBV11-1 with TRBJ2-3; 10 nucleotides line up with TRBD2. The V gene end was trimmed by 5 bases and the J gene end by 5 bases; junction bases not matched to a gene: 7. Germline lookup yields CDR1 SGHAT and CDR2 FQDESV (reference sequence). The length of the CDR3 is 15 residues. CDR3 coding DNA: TGTGCCAGCAGCAGTCTAGCGGGAGTAAGAGATACGCAGTATTTT. Its protein product is CASSSLAGVRDTQYF.

The chain combines TRBV19 with TRBJ1-5; D may be TRBD1 (6 bases). This CDR3 has 14 residues. V lost 4 bases and J 6 bases, leaving 13 bases between the germline ends. Germline V lookup: CDR1 LNHDA, CDR2 SQIVND (reference sequence). As DNA, the CDR3 is TGTGCCAGTAGTAATGGCAGGGGTTTTCAGCCCCAGCATTTT. Translated: CASSNGRGFQPQHF.

J is TRBJ1-3 and V is TRBV19; D perhaps matches TRBD1 (6 bases). CDR1 LNHDA and CDR2 SQIVND come from the germline V gene (reference sequence). Trimming removed 5 bases from V and 1 base from J, with 15 bases in between. This CDR3 spans 16 amino acids. The CDR3 bases are TGTGCCAGTAGTTTGGGGGACACACGATCTGGAAACACCATATATTTT. Protein sequence: CASSLGDTRSGNTIYF.

The genes are TRBV29-1 and TRBJ1-2; D uncertain. V was cut by 3 bases and J by 5 bases, with 7 bases left in between. The CDR3 spans 11 residues. Germline V CDR1 and CDR2: SQVTM, ANQGSEA. The CDR3 bases are TGCAGCGTTGATTTCGGGTATGGCTACACCTTC. Translating gives CSVDFGYGYTF.

The V call is TRBV25-1, the J call TRBJ1-6, with 11 bases that match TRBD1. The germline CDR1 and CDR2 sequences are MGHDK and SYGVNS. V gave up 7 bases and J gave up 8 bases; unmatched junction bases: 7. There are 15 residues in the CDR3. The CDR3 loop reads CASKPWGQGDSPLHF. CDR3 in DNA: TGTGCCAGCAAACCTTGGGGACAGGGGGATTCACCCCTCCACTTT.

This rearrangement joins TRBV7-9 to TRBJ2-1; 9 bases agree with TRBD2. V lost 4 bases and J lost 2; bases outside the gene matches: 12. The CDR3 is made up of 18 amino acids. The germline V gene has CDR1 SEHNR and CDR2 FQNEAQ (reference sequence). For the CDR3, the DNA is TGTGCCAGCAGCTCGCCTCGGGGCCTAGCGGGAACCTACAATGAGCAGTTCTTC. Amino acid sequence: CASSSPRGLAGTYNEQFF. Looking up the rest from reference TRBV7-9 and TRBJ2-1 gives the full variable domain: DTGVSQNPRHKITKRGQNVTFRCDPISEHNRLYWYRQTLGQGPEFLTYFQNEAQLEKSRLLSDRFSAERPKGSFSTLEIQRTEQGDSAMYLCASSSPRGLAGTYNEQFFGPGTRLTVL.

J is TRBJ2-7 and V is TRBV27, with D possibly being TRBD2 (6 bases). The CDR3 runs to 14 residues. Trimming left V 11 bases short and J 7 bases short, with 24 bases between. Germline values: CDR1 MNHEY, CDR2 SMNVEV (reference sequence). The CDR3 region has the DNA TGTGCCTGCGGTCCCCTGGCGGGATCGGAAGAGCAGTACTTC. As protein: CACGPLAGSEEQYF.

The rearrangement joins TRBV19 to TRBJ1-1; unclear D gene. The CDR3 is 14 amino acids. Trimming cost V 1 base and J 7 bases, with 13 bases left between them. Germline V CDR1 and CDR2: LNHDA, SQIVND (reference sequence). CDR3 nucleotides: TGTGCCAGTAGTATAGTGACTCCGTCATTTGAAGCTTTCTTT. It translates to CASSIVTPSFEAFF.

The rearrangement uses TRBV6-5 and TRBJ1-6, with D possibly TRBD1 on 5 matching bases. V shed 7 bases and J shed 3 bases, with 13 bases lying between them. CDR3 length equals 15 residues. Germline V CDR1 and CDR2: MNHEY, SVGAGI. CDR3 amino acids: CASTQGHNYNSPLHF. CDR3 nucleotides: TGTGCCAGCACCCAAGGACATAACTATAATTCACCCCTCCACTTT.

V usage is TRBV4-1 and J usage is TRBJ1-2; 9 nucleotides match TRBD1. The CDR3 has 16 amino acids. Germline V gene data show CDR1 as MGHRA and CDR2 as YSYEKL. The junction had 4 bases not matched to a gene; V was cut back by 0 bases and J by 2 bases. For the CDR3, the DNA is TGCGCCAGCAGCCAAGACCTGACAGGGGGGAACTATGGCTACACCTTC. This sequence encodes CASSQDLTGGNYGYTF.

The chain employs TRBV30 and TRBJ1-2; TRBD1 is a possible D gene (6 bases). Deletions cut 4 bases from V and 5 bases from J, with 17 bases between. Germline V gene data show CDR1 as GTSNPN and CDR2 as SVGIG (reference sequence). The CDR3 extends over 14 amino acids. The CDR3 region is CAWTHTGPGYGYTF. The CDR3 DNA reads TGTGCCTGGACCCATACAGGGCCCGGTTATGGCTACACCTTC. The full variable domain, completed using reference TRBV30 and TRBJ1-2, is SQTIHQWPATLVQPVGSPLSLECTVEGTSNPNLYWYRQAAGRGLQLLFYSVGIGQISSEVPQNLSASRPQDRQFILSSKKLLLSDSGFYLCAWTHTGPGYGYTFGSGTRLTVV.

The chain has TRBV28 and TRBJ1-2, with 9 bases fitting TRBD1. The CDR3 is made up of 15 amino acids. Looked up from germline, CDR1 is MDHEN and CDR2 is SYDVKM. Trimming cost V 5 bases and J 4 bases; bases outside gene matches: 8. CDR3 DNA sequence: TGTGCCAGCAGTGCGCCGGGACAGGGTTCCTATGGCTACACCTTC. This gives the protein CASSAPGQGSYGYTF.

The V gene is TRBV6-5, the J gene TRBJ2-3, with a possible D match to TRBD2 (6 bases). This CDR3 has 15 residues. Trimming removed 8 bases from V and 2 bases from J, with 17 bases in between. Per the germline V gene, CDR1 is MNHEY and CDR2 is SVGAGI. This CDR3 is CASSKEGRATDTQYF. The CDR3 coding sequence is TGTGCCAGCTCAAAGGAGGGACGGGCCACAGATACGCAGTATTTT.

The genes are TRBV28 and TRBJ1-2; the D gene is possibly TRBD1 (5 bases). Trimming removed 8 bases from V and 6 bases from J, with 16 bases in between. The germline V gene encodes CDR1 MDHEN and CDR2 SYDVKM. The CDR3 consists of 13 residues. This CDR3 reads CASSVGRWDGYTF. CDR3 nucleotide sequence: TGTGCCAGCTCTGTGGGGCGCTGGGATGGCTACACCTTC.

The chain recombines TRBV7-8 with TRBJ1-2; D call uncertain. The V gene's germline CDR1 is SGHVS and CDR2 FQNEAQ. The CDR3 has 15 residues. V was pared by 0 bases and J by 5 bases, with 13 bases between. CDR3 coding DNA: TGTGCCAGCAGCTTAGCTTCTACAACGGGATATGGCTACACCTTC. It is translated as CASSLASTTGYGYTF.

V gene TRBV19 combines with J gene TRBJ2-1, with 12 bases fitting TRBD2. The V gene end was trimmed by 4 bases and the J gene end by 3 bases; junction bases not matched to a gene: 1. The CDR3 length is 15 residues. Germline values: CDR1 LNHDA, CDR2 SQIVND (reference sequence). The CDR3 DNA reads TGTGCCAGTAGTACTAGCGGGGGGGACTACAATGAGCAGTTCTTC. It yields the protein CASSTSGGDYNEQFF.

This rearrangement joins TRBV6-1 to TRBJ1-4; TRBD1 aligns across 10 bases. V was clipped by 3 bases and J by 8 bases; unmatched bases: 9. The germline gives CDR1 MNHNS, CDR2 SASEGT. CDR3 size: 16 residues. The CDR3 coding sequence is TGTGCCAGCAGTGACCCGGCGGGACAGGGGCGGGAAAAACTGTTTTTT. Translated: CASSDPAGQGREKLFF.

The V and J genes are TRBV18 and TRBJ1-2; perhaps TRBD1 as D (6 bases). Between the trimmed V and J ends, which lost 0 bases and 8 bases, there was a span of 10 bases. CDR3 length: 13 residues. From germline, CDR1 is KGHSH and CDR2 LQKENI. CDR3 in amino acids: CASSPPAGDGYTF. Written as DNA, the CDR3 is TGTGCCAGCTCACCACCCGCAGGGGACGGCTACACCTTC.

This clone was seen more than once but under ten times. This chain connects TRBV11-3 to TRBJ1-1; 7 nucleotides match TRBD1. The CDR3 has 13 amino acids. The germline V gene has CDR1 SGHNT and CDR2 YENEEA. V dropped 4 bases and J dropped 6; count of bases not matched to a gene: 5. CDR3 residues: CASSYNQGAEAFF. The CDR3 nucleotides are TGTGCCAGCAGCTACAATCAGGGGGCTGAAGCTTTCTTT.

J is TRBJ1-2 and V is TRBV18; D is ambiguous. This CDR3 has 13 residues. In germline, CDR1 is KGHSH, CDR2 LQKENI. Trimming stripped 5 bases from V and 6 bases from J, with 13 bases between. The CDR3 loop reads CASSSGNEDGYTF. As DNA, the CDR3 is TGTGCCAGCTCATCCGGTAATGAGGATGGCTACACCTTC.

V gene TRBV4-1 combines with J gene TRBJ1-2; D is possibly TRBD1 (6 bases). The CDR3 is made up of 13 amino acids. The germline gives CDR1 MGHRA, CDR2 YSYEKL. Trimming shortened V by 5 bases and J by 5 bases, and 12 bases separated the two germline ends. CDR3 DNA sequence: TGCGCCAGCAGCTGGCCCACAGGGTATGGCTACACCTTC. This translates into CASSWPTGYGYTF.

This chain connects TRBV18 to TRBJ2-2; D may be TRBD1 (6 bases). Germline CDR1 and CDR2: KGHSH and LQKENI. This CDR3 has 14 amino acids. The germline V and J ends were trimmed by 6 bases and 2 bases, with 10 bases remaining between them. CDR3 DNA: TGTGCCAGCTCTCTACAGGGAAACACCGGGGAGCTGTTTTTT. Protein sequence: CASSLQGNTGELFF.

The chain links TRBV5-1 to TRBJ2-3; 13 nucleotides agree with TRBD2. This CDR3 contains 13 residues. The V and J ends lost 4 bases and 14 bases, in that order; junction bases with no gene match: 7. Germline-derived CDR1 and CDR2 are SGHRS and YFSETQ. Here the CDR3 DNA reads TGCGCCAGCAGCCAGGGACTAGCGGGGTCTAGGTATTTT. Translation: CASSQGLAGSRYF.

This chain connects TRBV5-1 to TRBJ1-5; TRBD1 is a possible D gene (6 bases). CDR1 is SGHRS and CDR2 is YFSETQ in the germline V gene. CDR3 size: 14 residues. The V end lost 1 base, the J end lost 2 bases, and 7 bases lay between the germline ends. The CDR3 coding sequence is TGCGCCAGCAGCTTGTCAGGGGGCAATCAGCCCCAGCATTTT. Protein product: CASSLSGGNQPQHF.

The CDR3 bases are TGTGCCACCAGCAGACCGGGACAGGGGCACTATGGCTACACCTTC. It specifies CATSRPGQGHYGYTF. The chain is built from TRBV15 and TRBJ1-2; 10 bases match TRBD1. This CDR3 region has 15 residues. V lost 2 bases to trimming and J lost 3 bases; unmatched junction nucleotides: 3. Germline CDR1 and CDR2: LNHNV and YYDKDF (reference sequence).